Reported below is one TCR beta chain. This entry belongs to a study of T cell changes during pregnancy in multiple sclerosis. The CDR3 extends over 17 amino acids. The V gene's germline CDR1 is SGHNT and CDR2 YYREEE (reference sequence). V lost 3 bases to trimming and J lost 1 base; unmatched junction nucleotides: 11. The repertoire was sequenced with immunoSEQ multiplex PCR; TCRdb's copy has only in-frame clones and lacks some. The sample consists of approximately 24,000 clones, approximately 86% of them appearing once. This sequence was found in a female donor in good health, enrolled as a control in a pregnancy study. Sample: CD4+ T cells from peripheral blood mononuclear cells, taken in the second trimester of pregnancy. V gene TRBV5-4 combines with J gene TRBJ2-7; 9 nucleotides align to TRBD2. The CDR3 DNA reads TGTGCCAGCAGCTCGGTTAAGGGACTAGCCGGTTCCTACGAGCAGTACTTC. Protein sequence: CASSSVKGLAGSYEQYF. Variable domain in full (rest from reference TRBV5-4 and TRBJ2-7): ETGVTQSPTHLIKTRGQQVTLRCSSQSGHNTVSWYQQALGQGPQFIFQYYREEENGRGNFPPRFSGLQFPNYSSELNVNALELDDSALYLCASSSVKGLAGSYEQYFGPGTRLTVT.